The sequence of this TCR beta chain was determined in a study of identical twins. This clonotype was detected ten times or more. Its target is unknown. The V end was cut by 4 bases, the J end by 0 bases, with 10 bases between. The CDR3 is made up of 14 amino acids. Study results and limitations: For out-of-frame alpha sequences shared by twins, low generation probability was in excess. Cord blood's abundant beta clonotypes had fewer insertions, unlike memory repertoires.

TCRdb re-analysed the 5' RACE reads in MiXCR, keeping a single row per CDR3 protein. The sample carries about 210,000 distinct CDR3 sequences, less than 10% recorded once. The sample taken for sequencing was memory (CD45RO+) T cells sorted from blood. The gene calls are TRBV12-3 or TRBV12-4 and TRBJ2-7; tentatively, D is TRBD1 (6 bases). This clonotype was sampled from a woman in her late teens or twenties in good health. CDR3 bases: TGTGCCAGCAGTTCACAGGGCGCCTCCTACGAGCAGTACTTC. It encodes CASSSQGASYEQYF.